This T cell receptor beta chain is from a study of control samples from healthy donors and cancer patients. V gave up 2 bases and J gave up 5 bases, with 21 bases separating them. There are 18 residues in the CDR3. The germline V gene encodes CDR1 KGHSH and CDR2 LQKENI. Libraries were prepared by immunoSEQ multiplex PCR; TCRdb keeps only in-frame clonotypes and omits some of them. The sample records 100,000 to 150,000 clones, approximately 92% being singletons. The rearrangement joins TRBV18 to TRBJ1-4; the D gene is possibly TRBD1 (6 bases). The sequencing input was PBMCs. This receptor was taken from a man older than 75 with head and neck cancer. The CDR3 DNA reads TGTGCCAGCTCACCAGTCCCCCCCGACAGGCCGAGAAATGAAAAACTGTTTTTT. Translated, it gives CASSPVPPDRPRNEKLFF.